This T cell receptor (beta chain) derives from a study of T cell responses to AZD1222 COVID-19 vaccine. Turning to the study itself: Second doses at about 4 or about 12 weeks were pooled.

Study-level findings and limits: As reported, nearly half of all spike-specific TCRs target variant regions that are unmutated. Among those given AZD1222, only five or six were seropositive at baseline.

Generated by immunoSEQ multiplex PCR, the TCRdb table keeps only in-frame clones and is missing some. Of some 150,000 clones in the sample, just over 90% were seen once. With respect to this clone: What it binds is unknown. The same CDR3 can be traced to other DNA sequences in this sample.

The CDR3 consists of 12 residues. Looked up from germline, CDR1 is SGHTA and CDR2 is FQGTGA. Deletions cut 9 bases from V and 3 bases from J, with 8 bases between. The sample in question was peripheral blood, obtained on day 0 of AZD1222 vaccination. V and J are TRBV7-3 and TRBJ2-2, with unresolved D. This receptor was identified in an adult in good health. This CDR3 is CASSPDTGELFF. DNA for the CDR3: TGTGCCAGTTCCCCGGACACCGGGGAGCTGTTTTTT.